The present T cell receptor (beta chain) was sequenced within a study of blood T cell repertoires in COVID-19. Whole-study context: The samples span acute and convalescent COVID-19 from the United States, Italy and Spain. PBMCs, B-cell-depleted T cells, or T cells provided the cDNA or gDNA that made up the material.

In the study's own analysis: By means of reference gene primer amplification, nucleated cell counts were estimated. Profiled with immunoSEQ multiplex PCR; TCRdb holds only in-frame clones, not every one. V and J calls and clone size come straight from that table; D and trimming were deduced from the DNA. This table holds about 250,000 clones, around nine tenths found once. Trimming cost V 5 bases and J 0 bases; bases outside gene matches: 19. In germline, CDR1 is MDHEN, CDR2 SYDVKM. The CDR3 runs to 21 residues. The origin of this receptor is a man younger than 30 with active or convalescent COVID-19. Sequencing was performed on peripheral blood. J is TRBJ2-2 and V is TRBV28, with 9 positions matching TRBD2. CDR3 DNA sequence: TGTGCCAGCAGTCCTGGGTTTTGGGCTAGCGGGGAGGCCGCGAACACCGGGGAGCTGTTTTTT. The encoded protein is CASSPGFWASGEAANTGELFF. Drawing the rest from reference TRBV28 and TRBJ2-2, the complete variable domain is DVKVTQSSRYLVKRTGEKVFLECVQDMDHENMFWYRQDPGLGLRLIYFSYDVKMKEKGDIPEGYSVSREKKERFSLILESASTNQTSMYLCASSPGFWASGEAANTGELFFGEGSRLTVL.